These 11 T cell receptor beta chains were sequenced from one sample in a study of shared clonotypes between healthy human individuals. TCRdb keeps only in-frame clones here, not all; method: immunoSEQ multiplex PCR. The table includes hundreds of thousands of clones, more than 75% detected once. Material: memory CD8+ T cells sorted from blood. Noted subset: CD45RO+ cells pooled with CCR7-negative TemRA cells. These TCRs come from a man in his late teens or twenties in good health.

There are many counts of this clone. The chain recombines TRBV27 with TRBJ2-4; D gene uncertain. The germline V and J ends were trimmed by 4 bases and 6 bases, with 10 bases remaining between them. This CDR3 has 13 residues. Germline V gene lookup returns CDR1 MNHEY and CDR2 SMNVEV (reference sequence). CDR3 coding DNA: TGTGCCAGCAGTTATGGGGTCGGAAACATTCAGTACTTC. Translated: CASSYGVGNIQYF.

This chain uses TRBV4-3 with TRBJ1-2, with a tentative D call TRBD1 (6 bases). The V and J ends lost 0 bases and 4 bases respectively, with 9 bases between them. The CDR3 sequence is 14 residues long. Germline V gives CDR1 LGHNA, CDR2 YSLEER. The CDR3 DNA follows: TGCGCCAGCAGCCAAGAAAGGGGGGGCTATGGCTACACCTTC. It codes for CASSQERGGYGYTF.

The V call is TRBV4-1, the J call TRBJ2-2, with a possible D match to TRBD1 (7 bases). Looked up from germline, CDR1 is MGHRA and CDR2 is YSYEKL. The ends were cut back, 5 bases at V and 4 bases at J, with 20 bases in the middle. The CDR3 extends over 17 amino acids. The chain's CDR3 is CASSWDLQGMGTGELFF. CDR3 coding DNA: TGCGCCAGCAGCTGGGACTTACAGGGGATGGGCACCGGGGAGCTGTTTTTT.

The V call is TRBV7-9, the J call TRBJ2-5, with 8 bases that match TRBD1. The CDR3 runs to 15 residues. In germline, CDR1 is SEHNR, CDR2 FQNEAQ (reference sequence). Trimming took 1 base from V and 5 from J; bases not matched to a gene: 6. The CDR3 loop reads CASSLVQGARETQYF. The CDR3 bases are TGTGCCAGCAGCTTAGTGCAGGGGGCCCGGGAGACCCAGTACTTC.

The chain is built from TRBV5-6 and TRBJ2-2; D unclear. The CDR3 runs 17 residues. The ends were cut back, 0 bases at V and 0 bases at J, with 12 bases in the middle. Germline CDR1 reads SGHDT; CDR2 reads YYEEEE. The CDR3 region has the DNA TGTGCCAGCAGCTTGGCCATGTACGACGCGAACACCGGGGAGCTGTTTTTT. This translates into CASSLAMYDANTGELFF.

This clone was detected a few times. The V gene is TRBV27, the J gene TRBJ1-2; 8 nucleotides match TRBD1. The CDR3 contains 16 residues. The J segment lost 4 bases and the V segment lost 5 bases, leaving 12 bases of the junction unmatched. CDR1 MNHEY and CDR2 SMNVEV come from the germline V gene (reference sequence). The CDR3 reads CASSPTLGQGLYGYTF. In nucleotides, the CDR3 is TGTGCCAGCAGTCCCACTCTTGGACAGGGACTCTATGGCTACACCTTC.

The CDR3 sequence: CASSLRAYEQYF. The DNA of the CDR3 is TGTGCCAGCAGTTTAAGGGCCTACGAGCAGTACTTC. The chain joins TRBV27 to TRBJ2-7; unclear D gene. V lost 2 bases, J lost 2 bases, and 4 bases lay in between. Germline-derived CDR1 and CDR2 are MNHEY and SMNVEV (reference sequence). The CDR3 contains 12 residues.

The V gene is TRBV7-8, the J gene TRBJ2-3; tentative D call: TRBD2 (5 bases). V shed 6 bases and J shed 0 bases, with 13 bases lying between them. Germline V gene lookup returns CDR1 SGHVS and CDR2 FQNEAQ. The CDR3 is 15 residues long. CDR3 coding DNA: TGTGCCAGCAGTAGGCGGGTGACTAGCACAGATACGCAGTATTTT. Its translation: CASSRRVTSTDTQYF.

The rearrangement joins TRBV6-1 to TRBJ1-3; D perhaps matches TRBD1 (5 bases). Germline V gene lookup returns CDR1 MNHNS and CDR2 SASEGT. The ends were cut back, 4 bases at V and 2 bases at J, with 21 bases in the middle. CDR3 size: 18 residues. Here the CDR3 DNA reads TGTGCCAGCAGTGGACCTAATAGGGACCTCGGCCCTGGAAACACCATATATTTT. It specifies CASSGPNRDLGPGNTIYF.

The rearrangement joins TRBV30 to TRBJ1-4, with unresolved D. The CDR3 is made up of 14 amino acids. The germline gives CDR1 GTSNPN, CDR2 SVGIG (reference sequence). V was shortened by 2 bases and J by 3 bases, with 10 bases between the two germline ends. This CDR3 is CAWSITGANEKLFF. CDR3 coding DNA: TGTGCCTGGAGTATTACCGGGGCTAATGAAAAACTGTTTTTT.

This clone appeared once. V is TRBV2 and J is TRBJ2-5; a possible D gene is TRBD2 (5 bases). Looked up from germline, CDR1 is SNHLY and CDR2 is FYNNEI. V lost 2 bases and J lost 1, with 14 bases in between. The CDR3 length is 16 residues. CDR3 bases: TGTGCCAGCAGTGAATCACTAGAGTCCCTCCAAGAGACCCAGTACTTC. This codes for CASSESLESLQETQYF. The full variable domain, with the rest looked up from reference TRBV2 and TRBJ2-5, is EPEVTQTPSHQVTQMGQEVILRCVPISNHLYFYWYRQILGQKVEFLVSFYNNEISEKSEIFDDQFSVERPDGSNFTLKIRSTKLEDSAMYFCASSESLESLQETQYFGPGTRLLVL.